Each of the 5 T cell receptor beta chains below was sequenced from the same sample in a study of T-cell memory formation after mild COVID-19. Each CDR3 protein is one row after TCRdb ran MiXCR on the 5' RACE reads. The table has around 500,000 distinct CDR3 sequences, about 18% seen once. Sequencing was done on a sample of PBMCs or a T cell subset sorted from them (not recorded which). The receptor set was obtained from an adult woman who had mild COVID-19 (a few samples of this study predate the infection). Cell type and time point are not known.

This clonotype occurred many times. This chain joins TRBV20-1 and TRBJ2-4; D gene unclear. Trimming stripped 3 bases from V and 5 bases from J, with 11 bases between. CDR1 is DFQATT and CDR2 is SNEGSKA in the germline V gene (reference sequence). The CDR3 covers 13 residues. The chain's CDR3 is CSASSRPENIQYF. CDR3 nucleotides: TGCAGTGCTAGTTCCAGGCCTGAAAACATTCAGTACTTC.

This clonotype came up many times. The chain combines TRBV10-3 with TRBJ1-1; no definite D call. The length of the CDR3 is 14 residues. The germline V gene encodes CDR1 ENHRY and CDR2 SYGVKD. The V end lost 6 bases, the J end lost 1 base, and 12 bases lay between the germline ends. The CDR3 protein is CAISDDTTNTEAFF. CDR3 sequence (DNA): TGTGCCATCAGCGACGACACCACGAACACTGAAGCTTTCTTT.

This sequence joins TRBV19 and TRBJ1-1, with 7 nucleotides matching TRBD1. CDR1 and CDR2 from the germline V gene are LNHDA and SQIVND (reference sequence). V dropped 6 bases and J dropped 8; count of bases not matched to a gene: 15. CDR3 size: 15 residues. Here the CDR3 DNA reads TGTGCCAGTAGAATAACCACGGGAACAGGGGAAGAAGCTTTCTTT. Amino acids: CASRITTGTGEEAFF. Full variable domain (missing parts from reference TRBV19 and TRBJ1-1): DGGITQSPKYLFRKEGQNVTLSCEQNLNHDAMYWYRQDPGQGLRLIYYSQIVNDFQKGDIAEGYSVSREKKESFPLTVTSAQKNPTAFYLCASRITTGTGEEAFFGQGTRLTVV.

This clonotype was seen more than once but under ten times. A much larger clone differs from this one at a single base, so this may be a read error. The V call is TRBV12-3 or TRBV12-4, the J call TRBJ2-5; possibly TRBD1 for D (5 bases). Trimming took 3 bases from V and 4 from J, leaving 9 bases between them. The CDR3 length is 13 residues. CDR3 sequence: CASSFVGVETQYF. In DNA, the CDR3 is TGTGCCAGCAGTTTTGTAGGGGTAGAGACCCAGTACTTC.

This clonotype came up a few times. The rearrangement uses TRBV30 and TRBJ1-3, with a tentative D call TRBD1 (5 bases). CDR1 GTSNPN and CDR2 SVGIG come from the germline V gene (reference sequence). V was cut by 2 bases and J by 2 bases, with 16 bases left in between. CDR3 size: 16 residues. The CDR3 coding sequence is TGTGCCTGGAGTATAAGGGGAGGAGCGCCTGGAAACACCATATATTTT. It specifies CAWSIRGGAPGNTIYF.